Below, 10 T cell receptor beta chains from the same sample are listed, as sequenced in a study of control samples from healthy donors and cancer patients. Profiled with immunoSEQ multiplex PCR; TCRdb holds only in-frame clones, not every one. The sample yields about 120,000 clones, 80% to 90% seen once. The sequenced material came from blood. Source of these receptors: a man in his 60s in good health.

A word on this clone: The junction departs from the called germline gene at one end, perhaps through a read error. The chain couples TRBV28 to TRBJ1-4, with D tentatively TRBD1 (6 bases). This CDR3 has 14 residues. Germline CDR1 reads MDHEN; CDR2 reads SYDVKM. CDR3 nucleotides: TGTGCCAGCAGCAACCTACGGGGGGGGCCCTCCACTGTTTTT. Translation gives CASSNLRGGPSTVF.

The V call is TRBV10-3, the J call TRBJ2-7; D tentatively fits TRBD1 or TRBD2 (7 bases each). With 5 bases removed from V and 2 bases from J, the gap between germline ends came to 13 bases. The germline V gene has CDR1 ENHRY and CDR2 SYGVKD. The length of the CDR3 is 14 residues. The CDR3 here is CAISQGGVTYEQYF. The DNA of the CDR3 is TGTGCCATCAGTCAGGGGGGGGTTACCTACGAGCAGTACTTC.

The V and J genes are TRBV28 and TRBJ1-2, with 9 bases fitting TRBD1. This CDR3 comprises 16 residues. The germline CDR1 and CDR2 sequences are MDHEN and SYDVKM. V lost 6 bases, J lost 2 bases, and 10 bases stayed unmatched. CDR3 in DNA: TGTGCCAGCAGACTGGGAGGGACAGGGAACAACTATGGCTACACCTTC. Amino acid sequence: CASRLGGTGNNYGYTF.

The chain combines TRBV19 with TRBJ1-4; D is perhaps TRBD1 (6 bases). With 5 bases removed from V and 7 bases from J, the gap between germline ends came to 14 bases. The CDR3 covers 14 residues. The germline CDR1 and CDR2 sequences are LNHDA and SQIVND (reference sequence). The CDR3 sequence: CASSPGGWVEKLFF. CDR3 DNA sequence: TGTGCCAGTAGTCCGGGGGGCTGGGTTGAAAAACTGTTTTTT.

V is TRBV7-2 and J is TRBJ1-2, with 8 bases matching TRBD1. Unmatched junction bases numbered 2, after V lost 5 bases and J lost 3 bases. There are 13 residues in the CDR3. From germline, CDR1 is SGHTA and CDR2 FQGNSA. Here the CDR3 reads CASSPTGDYGYTF. The CDR3 coding sequence is TGTGCCAGCAGCCCGACAGGGGACTATGGCTACACCTTC.

The chain carries TRBV5-1 and TRBJ2-1; 8 bases align to TRBD1. V was clipped by 0 bases and J by 4 bases; unmatched bases: 3. CDR1 is SGHRS, CDR2 YFSETQ, per germline. There are 15 residues in the CDR3. The CDR3 loop is CASSLGTGGYNEQFF. Written as DNA, the CDR3 is TGCGCCAGCAGCTTGGGTACAGGGGGGTACAATGAGCAGTTCTTC.

The genes are TRBV12-3 or TRBV12-4 and TRBJ1-1; D may be TRBD1 (6 bases). The CDR3 extends over 12 amino acids. The V gene lost 6 bases and the J gene lost 5 bases, with 10 bases spanning the gap. The CDR3 region is CASRTTGTEAFF. CDR3 DNA sequence: TGTGCCAGCAGAACAACAGGGACTGAAGCTTTCTTT.

This rearrangement joins TRBV16 to TRBJ1-3; 9 bases line up with TRBD1. Germline-derived CDR1 and CDR2 are KGHSY and FQNENV. V lost 0 bases and J lost 4; bases outside the gene matches: 10. This CDR3 region has 18 residues. CDR3: CASSQSGGQGSFGNTIYF. The CDR3 nucleotides read TGTGCCAGCAGCCAATCGGGGGGACAGGGAAGCTTCGGAAACACCATATATTTT.

The V call is TRBV12-3 or TRBV12-4, the J call TRBJ2-1; D is perhaps TRBD2 (6 bases). The V and J ends lost 2 bases and 9 bases respectively, with 8 bases between them. The CDR3 is 12 residues long. The CDR3 DNA reads as TGTGCCAGCAGTTTAAGGGGAGGTGAGCAGTTCTTC. This sequence encodes CASSLRGGEQFF.

J is TRBJ1-3 and V is TRBV6-5; D is unclear. The CDR3 totals 16 residues. CDR1 MNHEY and CDR2 SVGAGI come from the germline V gene. V was pared by 0 bases and J by 7 bases, with 16 bases between. DNA of the CDR3: TGTGCCAGCAGTTACTCCACGTCTCGTCGGAGGAACACCATATATTTT. This translates into CASSYSTSRRRNTIYF.